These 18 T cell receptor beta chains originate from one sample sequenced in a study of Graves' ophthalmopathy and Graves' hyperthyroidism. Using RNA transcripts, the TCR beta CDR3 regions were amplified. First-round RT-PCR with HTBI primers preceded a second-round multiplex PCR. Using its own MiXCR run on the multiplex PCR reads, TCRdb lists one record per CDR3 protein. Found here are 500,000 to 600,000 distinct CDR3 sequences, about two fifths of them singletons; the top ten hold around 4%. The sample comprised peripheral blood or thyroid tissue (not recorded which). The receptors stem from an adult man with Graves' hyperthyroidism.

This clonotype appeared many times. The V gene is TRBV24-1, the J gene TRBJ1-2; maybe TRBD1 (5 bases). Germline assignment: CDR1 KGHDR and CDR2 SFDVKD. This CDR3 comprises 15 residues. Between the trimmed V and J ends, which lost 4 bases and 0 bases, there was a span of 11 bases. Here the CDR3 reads CATSDRDVANYGYTF. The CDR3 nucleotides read TGTGCCACCAGTGACCGGGACGTTGCTAACTATGGCTACACCTTC.

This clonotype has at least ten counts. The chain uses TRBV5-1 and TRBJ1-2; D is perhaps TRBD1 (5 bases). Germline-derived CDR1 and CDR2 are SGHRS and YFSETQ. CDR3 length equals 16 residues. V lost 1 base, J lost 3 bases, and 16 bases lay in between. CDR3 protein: CASSLSSAGDHYGYTF. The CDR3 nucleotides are TGCGCCAGCAGCTTGTCCAGCGCGGGGGACCACTATGGCTACACCTTC.

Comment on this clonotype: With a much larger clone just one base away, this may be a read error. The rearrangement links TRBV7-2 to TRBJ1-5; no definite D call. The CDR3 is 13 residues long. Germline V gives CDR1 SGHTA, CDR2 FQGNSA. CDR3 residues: CTSSLSSDQPQHF. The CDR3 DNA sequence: TGTACCAGCAGCTTATCTAGCGATCAGCCCCAGCATTTT.

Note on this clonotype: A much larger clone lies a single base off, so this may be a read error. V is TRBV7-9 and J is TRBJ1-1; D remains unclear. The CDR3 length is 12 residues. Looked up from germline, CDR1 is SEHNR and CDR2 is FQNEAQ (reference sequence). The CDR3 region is CATKDPDWGASF. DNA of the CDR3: TGTGCCACCAAAGACCCGGACTGGGGAGCTTCCTTT.

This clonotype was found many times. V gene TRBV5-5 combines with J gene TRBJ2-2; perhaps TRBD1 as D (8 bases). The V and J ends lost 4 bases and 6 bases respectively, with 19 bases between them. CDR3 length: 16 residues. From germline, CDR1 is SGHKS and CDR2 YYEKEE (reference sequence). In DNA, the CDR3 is TGTGCCAGCAGCCCGTGGACAGGGAGGGGATCCGGGGAGCTGTTTTTT. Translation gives CASSPWTGRGSGELFF.

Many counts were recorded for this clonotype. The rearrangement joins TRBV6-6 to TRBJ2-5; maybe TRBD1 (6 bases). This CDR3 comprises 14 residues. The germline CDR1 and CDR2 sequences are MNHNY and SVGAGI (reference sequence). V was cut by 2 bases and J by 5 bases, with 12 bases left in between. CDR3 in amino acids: CASSYVDSSETQYF. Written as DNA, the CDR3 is TGTGCCAGCAGTTACGTGGACAGCTCGGAGACCCAGTACTTC.

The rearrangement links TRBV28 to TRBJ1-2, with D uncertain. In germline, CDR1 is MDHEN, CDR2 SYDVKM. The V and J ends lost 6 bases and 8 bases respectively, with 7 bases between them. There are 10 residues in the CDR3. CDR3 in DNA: TGTGCCAGCAGCCTTCAGGGCTACACCTTC. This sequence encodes CASSLQGYTF.

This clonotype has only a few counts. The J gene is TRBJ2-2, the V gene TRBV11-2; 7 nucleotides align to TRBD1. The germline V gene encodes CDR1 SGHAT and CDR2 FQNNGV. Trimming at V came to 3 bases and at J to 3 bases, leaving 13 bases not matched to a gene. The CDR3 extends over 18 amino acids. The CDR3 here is CASSLRQGLNPYTGELFF. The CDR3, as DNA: TGTGCCAGCAGCTTGAGACAGGGCCTTAATCCTTACACCGGGGAGCTGTTTTTT.

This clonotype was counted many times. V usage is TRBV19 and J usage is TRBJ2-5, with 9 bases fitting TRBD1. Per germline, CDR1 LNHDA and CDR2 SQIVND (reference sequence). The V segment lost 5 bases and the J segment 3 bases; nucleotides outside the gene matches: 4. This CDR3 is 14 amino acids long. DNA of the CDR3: TGTGCCAGTAGTCCGTGGGACAGGGAAGAGACCCAGTACTTC. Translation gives CASSPWDREETQYF.

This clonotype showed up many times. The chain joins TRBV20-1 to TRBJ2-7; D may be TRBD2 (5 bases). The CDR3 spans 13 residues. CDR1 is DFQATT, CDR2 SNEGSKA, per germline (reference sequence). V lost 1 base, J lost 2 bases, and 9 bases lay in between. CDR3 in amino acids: CSARGTPTYEQYF. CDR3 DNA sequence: TGCAGTGCTAGAGGGACTCCGACCTACGAGCAGTACTTC.

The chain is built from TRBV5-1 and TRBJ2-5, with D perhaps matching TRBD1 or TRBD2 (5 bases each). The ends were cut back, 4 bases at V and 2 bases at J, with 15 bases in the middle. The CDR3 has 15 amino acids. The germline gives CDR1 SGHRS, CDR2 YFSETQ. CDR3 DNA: TGCGCCAGCAGCGACGGGACGTACCTTCAAGAGACCCAGTACTTC. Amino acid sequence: CASSDGTYLQETQYF.

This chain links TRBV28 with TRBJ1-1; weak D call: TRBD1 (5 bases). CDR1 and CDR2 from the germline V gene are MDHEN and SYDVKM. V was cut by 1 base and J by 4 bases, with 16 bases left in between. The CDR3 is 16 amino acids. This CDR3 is CASSLSRGGAVTEAFF. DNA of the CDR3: TGTGCCAGCAGTTTATCGAGGGGAGGGGCCGTCACTGAAGCTTTCTTT.

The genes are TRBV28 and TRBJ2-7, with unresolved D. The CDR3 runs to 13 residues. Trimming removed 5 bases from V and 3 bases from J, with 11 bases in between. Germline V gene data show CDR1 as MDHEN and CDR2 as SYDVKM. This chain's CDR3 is CASSITLVYEQYF. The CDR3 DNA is TGTGCCAGCAGTATTACACTGGTCTACGAGCAGTACTTC.

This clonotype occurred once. The CDR3 region is CALQGSNSPLHF. The CDR3 DNA sequence: TGTGCCCTACAGGGGTCGAATTCACCCCTCCACTTT. This chain links TRBV25-1 with TRBJ1-6; 7 bases match TRBD1. Germline-derived CDR1 and CDR2 are MGHDK and SYGVNS. This CDR3 is built from 12 residues. After removal of 11 bases from V and 7 bases from J, the junction contained 5 bases not matched to a gene.

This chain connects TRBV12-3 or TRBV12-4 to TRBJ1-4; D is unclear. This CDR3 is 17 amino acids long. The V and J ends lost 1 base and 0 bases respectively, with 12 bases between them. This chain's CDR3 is CASSLGSRRATNEKLFF. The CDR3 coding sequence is TGTGCCAGCAGTTTAGGGTCGCGGCGCGCAACTAATGAAAAACTGTTTTTT.

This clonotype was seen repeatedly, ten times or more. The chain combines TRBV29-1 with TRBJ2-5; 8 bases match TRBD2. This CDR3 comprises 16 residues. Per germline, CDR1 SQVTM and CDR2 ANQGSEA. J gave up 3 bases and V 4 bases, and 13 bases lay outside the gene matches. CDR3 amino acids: CSVALRLANHKETQYF. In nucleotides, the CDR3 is TGCAGCGTTGCCCTCCGACTAGCGAATCACAAAGAGACCCAGTACTTC.

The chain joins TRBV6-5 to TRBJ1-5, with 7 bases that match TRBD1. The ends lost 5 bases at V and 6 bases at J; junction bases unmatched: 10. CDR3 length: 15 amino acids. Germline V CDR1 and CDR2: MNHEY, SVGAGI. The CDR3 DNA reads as TGTGCCAGCAGTCAAGGACAGGCTATTCGTCAGCCCCAGCATTTT. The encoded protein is CASSQGQAIRQPQHF.

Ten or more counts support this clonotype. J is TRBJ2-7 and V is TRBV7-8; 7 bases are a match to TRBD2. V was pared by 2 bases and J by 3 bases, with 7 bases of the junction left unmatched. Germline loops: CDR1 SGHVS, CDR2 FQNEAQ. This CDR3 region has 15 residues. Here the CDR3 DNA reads TGTGCCAGCAGCTTAAGGTCTAGCGGTAGCTACGAGCAGTACTTC. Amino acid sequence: CASSLRSSGSYEQYF.